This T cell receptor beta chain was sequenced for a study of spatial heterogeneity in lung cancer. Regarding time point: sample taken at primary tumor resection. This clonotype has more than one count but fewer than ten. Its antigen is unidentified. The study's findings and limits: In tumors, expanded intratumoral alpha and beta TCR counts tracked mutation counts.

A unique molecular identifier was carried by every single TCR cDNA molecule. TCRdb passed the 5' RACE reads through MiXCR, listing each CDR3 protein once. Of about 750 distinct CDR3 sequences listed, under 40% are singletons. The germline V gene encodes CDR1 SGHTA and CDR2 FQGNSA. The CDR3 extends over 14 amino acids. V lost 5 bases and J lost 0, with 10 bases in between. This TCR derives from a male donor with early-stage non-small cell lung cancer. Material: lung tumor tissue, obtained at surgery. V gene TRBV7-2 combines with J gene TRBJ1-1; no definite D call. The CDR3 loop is CASSRTALNTEAFF. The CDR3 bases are TGTGCCAGCAGCCGCACAGCCCTGAACACTGAAGCTTTCTTT. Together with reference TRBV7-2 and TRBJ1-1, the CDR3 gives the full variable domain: GAGVSQSPSNKVTEKGKDVELRCDPISGHTALYWYRQSLGQGLEFLIYFQGNSAPDKSGLPSDRFSAERTGGSVSTLTIQRTQQEDSAVYLCASSRTALNTEAFFGQGTRLTVV.